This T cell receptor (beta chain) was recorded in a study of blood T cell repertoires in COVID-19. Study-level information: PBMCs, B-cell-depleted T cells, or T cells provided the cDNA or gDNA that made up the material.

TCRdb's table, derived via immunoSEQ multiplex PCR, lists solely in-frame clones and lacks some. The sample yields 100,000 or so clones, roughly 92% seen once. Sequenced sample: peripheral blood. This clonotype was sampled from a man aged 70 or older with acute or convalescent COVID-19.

The CDR3 here is CATGGGRNDEQFF. The CDR3, as DNA: TGTGCCACCGGGGGCGGGAGGAACGATGAGCAGTTCTTC. The chain recombines TRBV28 with TRBJ2-1; 8 nucleotides align to TRBD2. V lost 10 bases, J lost 8 bases, and 10 bases stayed unmatched. Germline V gene sequence: CDR1 MDHEN, CDR2 SYDVKM. The CDR3 length is 13 residues.